The T cell receptor beta chain described here comes from a study of cytomegalovirus exposure and HLA in healthy donors. Study-wide results and limits: For cytomegalovirus status, the classifier reportedly gave diagnoses with high specificity and sensitivity.

Only a few counts were recorded for this clone. Its antigen is not known. Separate from the roughly 720-subject first cohort was the roughly 130-subject validation cohort, to which the donors belonged. Generated by immunoSEQ multiplex PCR, the TCRdb table keeps only in-frame clones and is missing some. Of some 170,000 clones listed, around 86% were seen once; the top ten hold less than 3.5%. The CDR3 sequence is 16 residues long. The V gene end was trimmed by 1 base and the J gene end by 8 bases; junction bases not matched to a gene: 10. Germline V lookup: CDR1 SEHNR, CDR2 FQNEAQ (reference sequence).

This chain joins TRBV7-9 and TRBJ1-4; 7 bases align to TRBD1. The sequence was obtained from a man between 18 and 35 years old in good health and CMV-seropositive. Sequenced material: PBMCs. This chain's CDR3 is CASSLGTGEMGEKLFF. The CDR3 DNA follows: TGTGCCAGCAGCTTAGGAACAGGGGAGATGGGGGAAAAACTGTTTTTT.